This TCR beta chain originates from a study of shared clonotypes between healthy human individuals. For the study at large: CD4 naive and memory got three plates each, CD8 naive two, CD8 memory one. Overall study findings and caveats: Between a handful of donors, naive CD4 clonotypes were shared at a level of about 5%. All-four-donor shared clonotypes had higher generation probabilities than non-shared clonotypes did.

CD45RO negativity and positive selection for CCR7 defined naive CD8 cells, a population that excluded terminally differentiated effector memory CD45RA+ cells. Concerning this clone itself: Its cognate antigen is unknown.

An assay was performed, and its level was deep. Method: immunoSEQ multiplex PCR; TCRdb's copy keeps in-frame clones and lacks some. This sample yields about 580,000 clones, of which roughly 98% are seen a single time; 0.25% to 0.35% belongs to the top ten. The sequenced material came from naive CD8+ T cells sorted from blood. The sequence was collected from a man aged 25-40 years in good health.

The DNA of the CDR3 is TGTGCCAGCAGTTTACTTGAGGGAAGGGCCTACAATGAGCAGTTCTTC. Encoded protein: CASSLLEGRAYNEQFF. This chain links TRBV28 with TRBJ2-1; TRBD2 might be the D (5 bases). The germline CDR1 and CDR2 sequences are MDHEN and SYDVKM. Trimming stripped 2 bases from V and 2 bases from J, with 13 bases between. The CDR3 length is 16 residues.